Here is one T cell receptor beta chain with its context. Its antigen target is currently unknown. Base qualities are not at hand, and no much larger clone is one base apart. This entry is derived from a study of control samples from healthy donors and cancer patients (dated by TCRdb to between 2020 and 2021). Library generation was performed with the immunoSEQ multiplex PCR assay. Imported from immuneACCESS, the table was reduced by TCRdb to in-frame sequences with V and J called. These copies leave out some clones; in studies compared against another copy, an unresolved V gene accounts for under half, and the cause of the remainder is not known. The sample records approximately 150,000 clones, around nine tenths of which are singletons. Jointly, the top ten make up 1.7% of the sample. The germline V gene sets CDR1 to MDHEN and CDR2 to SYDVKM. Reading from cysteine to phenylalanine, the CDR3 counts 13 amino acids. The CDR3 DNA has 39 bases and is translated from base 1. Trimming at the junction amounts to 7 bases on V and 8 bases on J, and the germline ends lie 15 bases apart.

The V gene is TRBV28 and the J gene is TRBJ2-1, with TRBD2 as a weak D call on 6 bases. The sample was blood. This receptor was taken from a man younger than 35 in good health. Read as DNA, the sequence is TGTGCCAGCAATGGCGGGGACGGGGATGAGCAGTTCTTC. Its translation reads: CASNGGDGDEQFF.